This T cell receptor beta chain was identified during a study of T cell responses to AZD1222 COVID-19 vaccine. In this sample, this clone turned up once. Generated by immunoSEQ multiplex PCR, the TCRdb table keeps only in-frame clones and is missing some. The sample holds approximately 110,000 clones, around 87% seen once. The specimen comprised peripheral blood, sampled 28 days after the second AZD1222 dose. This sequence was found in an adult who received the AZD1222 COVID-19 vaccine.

The CDR3 reads CASSPRLAIHEQYF. The CDR3 DNA is TGTGCCAGCAGCCCTCGACTAGCTATCCACGAGCAGTACTTC. The chain joins TRBV11-2 to TRBJ2-7, with 7 bases fitting TRBD2. This CDR3 has 14 residues. With 5 bases clipped from V and 5 bases from J, the junction kept 9 bases outside the gene matches. In germline, CDR1 is SGHAT, CDR2 FQNNGV.